This T cell receptor beta chain was obtained from a study of shared clonotypes between healthy human individuals. Broader study findings: Sampling included only blood; tissue repertoires likely differ.

Unsorted PBMC replicate PCRs drew on roughly 320 ng DNA, representing approximately 31,000 T cell genomes. Authors' processing steps: From ImmunoSEQ came sequences covering only the junction and carrying no quality scores, so filtering differed. Repertoires were generated with immunoSEQ multiplex PCR, while TCRdb's copy carries only in-frame clones and drops some. The V and J calls and clone size are taken from that table; D and trimming were inferred from the DNA. The table records 550,000 to 600,000 clones, around 81% of them present only once. Points on this clone: Its antigen is still unknown.

Sequenced: PBMCs. The source of this sequence is a woman aged 40 to 55 in good health. Some clones in this sample may be carry-over from other donors' samples.

CDR3 coding DNA: TGTGCCAGCAGTTACGCTAGCGGGAGGGGGATTTACGAGCAGTACTTC. Translation: CASSYASGRGIYEQYF. The V and J genes are TRBV6-5 and TRBJ2-7, with 12 bases aligning to TRBD2. Germline V lookup: CDR1 MNHEY, CDR2 SVGAGI. Trimming at V came to 2 bases and at J to 4 bases, leaving 6 bases not matched to a gene. The CDR3 contains 16 residues.